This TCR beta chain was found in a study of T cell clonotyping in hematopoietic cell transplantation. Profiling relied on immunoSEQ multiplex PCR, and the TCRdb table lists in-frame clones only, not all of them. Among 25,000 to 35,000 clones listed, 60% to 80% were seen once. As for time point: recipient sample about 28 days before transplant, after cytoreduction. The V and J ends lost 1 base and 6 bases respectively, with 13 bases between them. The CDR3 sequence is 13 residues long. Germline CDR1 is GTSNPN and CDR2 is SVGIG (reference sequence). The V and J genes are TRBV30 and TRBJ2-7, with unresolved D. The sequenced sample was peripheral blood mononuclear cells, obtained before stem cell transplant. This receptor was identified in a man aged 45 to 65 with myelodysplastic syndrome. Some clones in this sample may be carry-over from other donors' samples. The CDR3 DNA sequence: TGTGCCTGGAGTGGCCAGACATTACGCGAGCAGTACTTC. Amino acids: CAWSGQTLREQYF. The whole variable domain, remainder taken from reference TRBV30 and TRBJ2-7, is SQTIHQWPATLVQPVGSPLSLECTVEGTSNPNLYWYRQAAGRGLQLLFYSVGIGQISSEVPQNLSASRPQDRQFILSSKKLLLSDSGFYLCAWSGQTLREQYFGPGTRLTVT.